One sample yielded the 2 T cell receptor beta chains listed below, sequenced in a study of T cell responses to AZD1222 COVID-19 vaccine. Clones were sequenced by immunoSEQ multiplex PCR, and TCRdb holds only the in-frame ones, with some missing. The table lists 100,000 or so clones, 70% to 90% of them singletons. Sample: peripheral blood, taken on day 0 of AZD1222 vaccination. These receptors came from an adult in good health.

This chain uses TRBV9 with TRBJ2-3, with 12 positions matching TRBD2. CDR3 length equals 16 residues. V shed 0 bases and J 6 bases; nucleotides not matched to a gene: 5. CDR1 and CDR2 from the germline V gene are SGDLS and YYNGEE. CDR3 region: CASSVASGGAGDTQYF. The CDR3 DNA sequence: TGTGCCAGCAGCGTAGCTAGCGGGGGGGCGGGGGATACGCAGTATTTT.

This clone was found once. The V and J genes are TRBV5-6 and TRBJ1-2, with D unresolved. Germline assignment: CDR1 SGHDT and CDR2 YYEEEE. The CDR3 spans 15 residues. Trimming took 0 bases from V and 4 from J, leaving 13 bases between them. The CDR3 sequence is CASSLANGDFYGYTF. The CDR3 DNA is TGTGCCAGCAGCTTGGCCAATGGGGATTTCTATGGCTACACCTTC.